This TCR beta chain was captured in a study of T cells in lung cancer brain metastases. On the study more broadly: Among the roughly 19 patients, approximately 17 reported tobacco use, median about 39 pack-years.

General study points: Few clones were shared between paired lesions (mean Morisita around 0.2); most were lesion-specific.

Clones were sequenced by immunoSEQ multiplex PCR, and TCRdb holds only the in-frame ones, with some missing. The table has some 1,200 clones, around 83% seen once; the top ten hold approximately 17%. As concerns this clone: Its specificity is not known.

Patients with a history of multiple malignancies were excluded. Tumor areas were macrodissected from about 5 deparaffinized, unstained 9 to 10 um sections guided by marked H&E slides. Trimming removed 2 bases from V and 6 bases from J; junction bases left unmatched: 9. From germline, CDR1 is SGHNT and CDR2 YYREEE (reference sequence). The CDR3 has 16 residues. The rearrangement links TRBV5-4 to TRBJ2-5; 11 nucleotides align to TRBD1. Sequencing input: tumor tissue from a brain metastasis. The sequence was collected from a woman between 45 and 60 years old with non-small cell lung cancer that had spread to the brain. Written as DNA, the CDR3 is TGTGCCAGCAGCTTTCCTGGACAGGGGGCTAGGCAGACCCAGTACTTC. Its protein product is CASSFPGQGARQTQYF.